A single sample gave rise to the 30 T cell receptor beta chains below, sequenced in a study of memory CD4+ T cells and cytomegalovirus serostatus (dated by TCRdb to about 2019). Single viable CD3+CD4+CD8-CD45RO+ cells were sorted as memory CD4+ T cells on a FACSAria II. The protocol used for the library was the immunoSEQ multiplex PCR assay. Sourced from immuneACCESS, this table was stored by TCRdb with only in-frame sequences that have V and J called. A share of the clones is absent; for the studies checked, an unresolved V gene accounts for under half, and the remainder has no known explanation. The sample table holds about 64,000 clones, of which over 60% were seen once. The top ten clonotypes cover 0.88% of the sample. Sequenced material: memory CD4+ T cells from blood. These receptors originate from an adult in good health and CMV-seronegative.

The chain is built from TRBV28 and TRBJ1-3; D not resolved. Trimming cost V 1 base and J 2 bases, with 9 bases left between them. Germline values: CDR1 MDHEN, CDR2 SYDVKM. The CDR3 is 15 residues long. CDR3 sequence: CASSLSWTAGNTIYF. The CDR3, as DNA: TGTGCCAGCAGTTTATCCTGGACTGCTGGAAACACCATATATTTT.

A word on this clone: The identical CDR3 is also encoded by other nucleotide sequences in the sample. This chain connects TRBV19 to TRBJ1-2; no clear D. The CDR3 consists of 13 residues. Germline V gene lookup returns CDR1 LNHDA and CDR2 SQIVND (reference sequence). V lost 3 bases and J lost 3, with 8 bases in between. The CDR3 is CASSIGRDYGYTF. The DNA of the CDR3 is TGTGCCAGTAGTATCGGGAGGGACTATGGCTACACCTTC. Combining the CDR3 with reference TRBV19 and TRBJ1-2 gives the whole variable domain DGGITQSPKYLFRKEGQNVTLSCEQNLNHDAMYWYRQDPGQGLRLIYYSQIVNDFQKGDIAEGYSVSREKKESFPLTVTSAQKNPTAFYLCASSIGRDYGYTFGSGTRLTVV.

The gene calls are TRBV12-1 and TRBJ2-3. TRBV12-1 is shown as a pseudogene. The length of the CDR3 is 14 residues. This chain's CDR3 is CASSFMKGAFTQYF. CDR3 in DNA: TGTGCCAGCAGCTTTATGAAGGGTGCGTTTACGCAGTATTTT.

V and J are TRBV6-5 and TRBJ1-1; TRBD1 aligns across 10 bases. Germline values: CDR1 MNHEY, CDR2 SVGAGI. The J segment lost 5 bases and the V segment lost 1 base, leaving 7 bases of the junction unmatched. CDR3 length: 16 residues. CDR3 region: CASSYYRTGGGTEAFF. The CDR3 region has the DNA TGTGCCAGCAGTTACTACCGGACAGGGGGTGGTACTGAAGCTTTCTTT.

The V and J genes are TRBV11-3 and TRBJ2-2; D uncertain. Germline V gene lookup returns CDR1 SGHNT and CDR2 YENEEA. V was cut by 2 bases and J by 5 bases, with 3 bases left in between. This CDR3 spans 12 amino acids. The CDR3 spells CASSLPTGELFF. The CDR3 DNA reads TGTGCCAGCAGCTTACCTACCGGGGAGCTGTTTTTT.

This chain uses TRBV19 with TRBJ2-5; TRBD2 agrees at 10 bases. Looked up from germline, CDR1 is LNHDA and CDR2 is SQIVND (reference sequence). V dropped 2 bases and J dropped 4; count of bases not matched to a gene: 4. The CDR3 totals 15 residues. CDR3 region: CASSIFSGGLETQYF. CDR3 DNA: TGTGCCAGTAGTATATTTAGCGGGGGGTTAGAGACCCAGTACTTC.

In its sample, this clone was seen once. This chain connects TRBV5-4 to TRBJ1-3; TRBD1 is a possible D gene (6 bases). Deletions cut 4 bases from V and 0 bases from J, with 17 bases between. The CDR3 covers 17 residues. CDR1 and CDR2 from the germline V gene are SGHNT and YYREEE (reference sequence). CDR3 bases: TGTGCCAGCAGCCCAGTAGGGGGGGCGAGCTCTGGAAACACCATATATTTT. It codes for CASSPVGGASSGNTIYF.

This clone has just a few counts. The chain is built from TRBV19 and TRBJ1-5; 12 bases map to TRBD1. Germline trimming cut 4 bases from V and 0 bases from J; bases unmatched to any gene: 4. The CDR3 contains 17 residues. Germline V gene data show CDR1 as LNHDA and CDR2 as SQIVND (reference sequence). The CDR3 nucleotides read TGTGCCAGTAGTAGAGGGACAGGGGGCCTTAGCAATCAGCCCCAGCATTTT. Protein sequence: CASSRGTGGLSNQPQHF. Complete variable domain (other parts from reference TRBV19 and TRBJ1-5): DGGITQSPKYLFRKEGQNVTLSCEQNLNHDAMYWYRQDPGQGLRLIYYSQIVNDFQKGDIAEGYSVSREKKESFPLTVTSAQKNPTAFYLCASSRGTGGLSNQPQHFGDGTRLSIL.

The CDR3 nucleotides read TGCGCCAGCAGCTCCCTTTTTGAGACCCAGTACTTC. Translating it yields CASSSLFETQYF. The chain joins TRBV5-1 to TRBJ2-5, with no clear D. The CDR3 extends over 12 amino acids. The V gene's germline CDR1 is SGHRS and CDR2 YFSETQ. V dropped 3 bases and J dropped 5 bases, with 8 bases sitting between them.

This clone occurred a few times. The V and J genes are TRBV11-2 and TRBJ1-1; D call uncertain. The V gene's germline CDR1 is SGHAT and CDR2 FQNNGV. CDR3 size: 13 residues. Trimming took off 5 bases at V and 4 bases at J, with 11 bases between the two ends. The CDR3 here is CASSRGGITEAFF. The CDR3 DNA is TGTGCCAGCAGCCGAGGCGGAATCACTGAAGCTTTCTTT.

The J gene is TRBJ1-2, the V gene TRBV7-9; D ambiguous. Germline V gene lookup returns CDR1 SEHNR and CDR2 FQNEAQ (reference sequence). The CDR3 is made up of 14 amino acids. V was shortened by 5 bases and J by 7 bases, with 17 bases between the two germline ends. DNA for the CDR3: TGTGCCAGCAGCCTAGGAGGAACGACTACTGGCTACACCTTC. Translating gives CASSLGGTTTGYTF.

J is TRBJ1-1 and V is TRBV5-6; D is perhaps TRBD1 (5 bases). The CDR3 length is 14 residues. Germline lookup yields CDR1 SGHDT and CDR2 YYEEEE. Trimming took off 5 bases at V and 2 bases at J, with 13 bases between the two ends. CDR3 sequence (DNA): TGTGCCAGCAGTGCTCAGGGCCTTAACACTGAAGCTTTCTTT. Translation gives CASSAQGLNTEAFF.

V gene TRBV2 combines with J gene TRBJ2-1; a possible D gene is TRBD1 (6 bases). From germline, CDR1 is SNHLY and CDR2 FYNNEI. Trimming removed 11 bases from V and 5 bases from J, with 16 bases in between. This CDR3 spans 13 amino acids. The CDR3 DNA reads TGTGCCCTCAGGGGCGCAAATGACAATGAGCAGTTCTTC. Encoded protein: CALRGANDNEQFF.

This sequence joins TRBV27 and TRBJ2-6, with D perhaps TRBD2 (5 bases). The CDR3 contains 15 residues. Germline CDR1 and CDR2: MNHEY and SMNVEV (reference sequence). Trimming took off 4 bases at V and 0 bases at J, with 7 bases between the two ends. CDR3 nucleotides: TGTGCCAGCAGTTCCGGAGGCTCTGGGGCCAACGTCCTGACTTTC. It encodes CASSSGGSGANVLTF.

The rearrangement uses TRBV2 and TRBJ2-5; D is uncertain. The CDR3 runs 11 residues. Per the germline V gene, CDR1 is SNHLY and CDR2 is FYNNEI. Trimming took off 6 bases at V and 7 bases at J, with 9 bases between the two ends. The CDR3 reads CASSPPGTQYF. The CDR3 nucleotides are TGTGCCAGCAGCCCCCCGGGGACCCAGTACTTC.

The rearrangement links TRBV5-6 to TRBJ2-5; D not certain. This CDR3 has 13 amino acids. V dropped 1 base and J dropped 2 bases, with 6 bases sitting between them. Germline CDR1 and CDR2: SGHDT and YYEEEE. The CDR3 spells CASSLPFQETQYF. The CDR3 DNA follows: TGTGCCAGCAGCTTGCCATTTCAAGAGACCCAGTACTTC.

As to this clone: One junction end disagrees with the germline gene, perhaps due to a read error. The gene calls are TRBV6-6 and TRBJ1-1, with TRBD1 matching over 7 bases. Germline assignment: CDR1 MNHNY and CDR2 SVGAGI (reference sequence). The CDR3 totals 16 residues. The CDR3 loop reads CAGSSFDGTANTEAFF. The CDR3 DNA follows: TGTGCCGGCAGTTCCTTCGATGGGACAGCAAACACTGAAGCTTTCTTT.

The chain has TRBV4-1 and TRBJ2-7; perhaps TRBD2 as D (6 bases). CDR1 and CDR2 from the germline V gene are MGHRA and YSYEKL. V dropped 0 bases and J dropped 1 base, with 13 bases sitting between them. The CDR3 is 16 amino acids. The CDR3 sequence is CASSQEGTTRSYEQYF. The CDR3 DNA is TGCGCCAGCAGCCAAGAAGGTACGACTAGATCCTACGAGCAGTACTTC.

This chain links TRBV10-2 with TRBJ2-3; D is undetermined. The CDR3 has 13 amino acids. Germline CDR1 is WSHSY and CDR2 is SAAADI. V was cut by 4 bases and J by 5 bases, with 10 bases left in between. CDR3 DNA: TGCGCCAGCAGTGTTCCAGGTTTAGATACGCAGTATTTT. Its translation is CASSVPGLDTQYF.

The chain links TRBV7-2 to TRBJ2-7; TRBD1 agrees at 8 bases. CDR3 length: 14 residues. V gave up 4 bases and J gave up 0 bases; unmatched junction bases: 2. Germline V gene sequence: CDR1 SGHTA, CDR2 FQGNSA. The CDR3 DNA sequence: TGTGCCAGCAGCTCGACAGGGGACTCCTACGAGCAGTACTTC. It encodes CASSSTGDSYEQYF.

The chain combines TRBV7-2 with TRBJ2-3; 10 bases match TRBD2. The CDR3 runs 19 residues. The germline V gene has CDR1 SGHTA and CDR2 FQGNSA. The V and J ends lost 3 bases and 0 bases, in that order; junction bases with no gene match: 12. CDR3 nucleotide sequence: TGTGCCAGCAGCTTTAAGTGGGCTAGCGGGAGCACTAGCACAGATACGCAGTATTTT. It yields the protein CASSFKWASGSTSTDTQYF.

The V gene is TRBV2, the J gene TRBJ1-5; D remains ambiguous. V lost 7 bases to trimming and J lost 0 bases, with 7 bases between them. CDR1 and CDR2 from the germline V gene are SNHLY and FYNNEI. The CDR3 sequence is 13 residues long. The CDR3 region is CASKGASNQPQHF. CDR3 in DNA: TGTGCCAGCAAGGGTGCTAGCAATCAGCCCCAGCATTTT.

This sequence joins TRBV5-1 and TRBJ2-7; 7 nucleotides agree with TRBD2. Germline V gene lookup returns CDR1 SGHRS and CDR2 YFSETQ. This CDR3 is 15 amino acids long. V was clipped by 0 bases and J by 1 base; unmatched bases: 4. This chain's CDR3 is CASSLESGASYEQYF. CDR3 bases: TGCGCCAGCAGCTTGGAAAGCGGGGCATCCTACGAGCAGTACTTC.

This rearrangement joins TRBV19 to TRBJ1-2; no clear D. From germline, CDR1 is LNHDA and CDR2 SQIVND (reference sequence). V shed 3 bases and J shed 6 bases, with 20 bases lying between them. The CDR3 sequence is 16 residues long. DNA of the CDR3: TGTGCCAGTAGTATCGGCCGGGCTGGAGCGTTGGATGGCTACACCTTC. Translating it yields CASSIGRAGALDGYTF.

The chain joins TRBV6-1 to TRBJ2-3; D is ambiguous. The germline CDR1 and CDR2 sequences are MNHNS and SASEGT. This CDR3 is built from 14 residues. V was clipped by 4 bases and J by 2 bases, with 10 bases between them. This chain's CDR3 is CASSAGPTTDTQYF. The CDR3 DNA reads TGTGCCAGCAGTGCCGGGCCGACCACAGATACGCAGTATTTT.

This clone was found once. The CDR3 region is CASSPFSWGQANSPLHF. The CDR3 DNA follows: TGTGCCAGCTCACCTTTCAGTTGGGGACAGGCGAATTCACCCCTCCACTTT. The chain combines TRBV18 with TRBJ1-6, with 8 bases that match TRBD1. Germline V gene data show CDR1 as KGHSH and CDR2 as LQKENI. V shed 3 bases, J shed 7 bases, and the junction held 11 bases outside the gene matches. The CDR3 covers 17 residues.

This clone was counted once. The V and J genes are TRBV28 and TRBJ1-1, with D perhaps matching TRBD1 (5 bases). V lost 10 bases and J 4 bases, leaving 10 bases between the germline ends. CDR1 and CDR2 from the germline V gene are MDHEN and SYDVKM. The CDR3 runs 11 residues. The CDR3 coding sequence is TGTGCCATTACAGGTCCCACTGAAGCTTTCTTT. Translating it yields CAITGPTEAFF.

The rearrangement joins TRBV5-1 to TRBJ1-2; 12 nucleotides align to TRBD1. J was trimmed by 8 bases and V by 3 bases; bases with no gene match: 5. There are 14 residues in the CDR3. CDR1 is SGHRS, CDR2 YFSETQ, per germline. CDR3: CASSSGQGAVGYTF. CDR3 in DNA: TGCGCCAGCAGCTCGGGACAGGGGGCGGTAGGCTACACCTTC.

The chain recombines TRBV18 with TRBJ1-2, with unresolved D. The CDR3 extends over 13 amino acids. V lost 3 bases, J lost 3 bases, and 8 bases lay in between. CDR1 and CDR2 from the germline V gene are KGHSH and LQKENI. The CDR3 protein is CASSPDIYYGYTF. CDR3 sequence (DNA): TGTGCCAGCTCACCCGACATTTACTATGGCTACACCTTC.

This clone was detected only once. CDR3 DNA sequence: TGTGCCTGGAGTTCAGGGGGCTCCTATAATTCACCCCTCCACTTT. This translates into CAWSSGGSYNSPLHF. This chain connects TRBV30 to TRBJ1-6; TRBD1 aligns across 7 bases. V shed 2 bases and J 0 bases; nucleotides not matched to a gene: 1. The CDR3 spans 15 residues. Germline V gene data show CDR1 as GTSNPN and CDR2 as SVGIG (reference sequence).